This T cell receptor beta chain comes out of a study of PD-L1 blockade in urothelial cancer. Germline loops: CDR1 SGHTS, CDR2 YDEGEE. V lost 4 bases to trimming and J lost 1 base; unmatched junction nucleotides: 6. The CDR3 loop spans 15 amino acids. Repertoires were generated with immunoSEQ multiplex PCR, while TCRdb's copy carries only in-frame clones and drops some. The table includes about 40,000 clones, around 82% detected once. Urothelial carcinoma affected the patients, and it was locally advanced or metastatic. This clone was observed a single time. The sample here was PBMCs, taken around atezolizumab (anti-PD-L1) treatment. V is TRBV5-8 and J is TRBJ1-1, with 8 nucleotides matching TRBD1. The sequence was obtained from a man aged 55 to 70 with urothelial cancer. The CDR3 DNA sequence: TGTGCCAGCAGCGGGACCGGGACAGGGAACACTGAAGCTTTCTTT. Its protein product is CASSGTGTGNTEAFF.